The clone carrying this TCR beta chain was observed a few times. Its cognate antigen is unknown. This entry belongs to a study of response to subunit inactivated influenza vaccine. Study results and limitations: It was the authors' suggestion that each seasonal influenza vaccination recruits few new T cells.

TCRdb used MiXCR to reprocess the RT-PCR reads, holding one entry per CDR3 protein. In the table there are 500,000 or so distinct CDR3 sequences, about 15% of which are singletons. The CDR3 length is 16 residues. Germline V lookup: CDR1 ENHRY, CDR2 SYGVKD. Trimming shortened V by 5 bases and J by 0 bases, and 13 bases separated the two germline ends. The origin of this receptor is a man between 50 and 70 years old who received an inactivated influenza vaccine. The chain employs TRBV10-3 and TRBJ2-2; the D is unclear. The specimen was CD4+ T cells sorted from PBMCs, collected less than 30 months after vaccination. The chain's CDR3 is CAISYSISTNTGELFF. In DNA form, the CDR3 reads TGTGCCATCAGTTACAGCATATCTACGAACACCGGGGAGCTGTTTTTT.